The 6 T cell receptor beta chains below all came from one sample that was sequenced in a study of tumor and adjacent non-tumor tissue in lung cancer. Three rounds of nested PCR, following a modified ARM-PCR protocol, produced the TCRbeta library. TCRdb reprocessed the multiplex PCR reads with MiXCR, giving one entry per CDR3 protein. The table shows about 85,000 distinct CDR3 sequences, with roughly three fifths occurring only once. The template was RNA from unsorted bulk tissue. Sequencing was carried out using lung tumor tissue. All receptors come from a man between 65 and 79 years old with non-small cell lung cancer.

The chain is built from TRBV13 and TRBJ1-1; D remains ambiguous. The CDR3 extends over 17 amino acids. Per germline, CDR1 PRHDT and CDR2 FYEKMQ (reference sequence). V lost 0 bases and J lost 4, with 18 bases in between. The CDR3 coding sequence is TGTGCCAGCAGCTTAGGGACATCCAAACTTTATCCCACTGAAGCTTTCTTT. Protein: CASSLGTSKLYPTEAFF.

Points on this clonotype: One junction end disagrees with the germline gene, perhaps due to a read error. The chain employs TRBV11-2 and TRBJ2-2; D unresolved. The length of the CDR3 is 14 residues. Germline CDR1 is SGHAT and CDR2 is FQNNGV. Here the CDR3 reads CVSSLVRVTGELFF. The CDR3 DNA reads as TGTGTCAGCAGCTTAGTTAGGGTCACCGGGGAGCTGTTTTTT.

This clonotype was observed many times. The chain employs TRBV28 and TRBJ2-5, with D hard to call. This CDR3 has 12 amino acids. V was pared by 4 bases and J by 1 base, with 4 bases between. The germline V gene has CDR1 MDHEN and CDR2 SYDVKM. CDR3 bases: TGTGCCAGCAGTTATTTCCAAGAGACCCAGTACTTC. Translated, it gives CASSYFQETQYF.

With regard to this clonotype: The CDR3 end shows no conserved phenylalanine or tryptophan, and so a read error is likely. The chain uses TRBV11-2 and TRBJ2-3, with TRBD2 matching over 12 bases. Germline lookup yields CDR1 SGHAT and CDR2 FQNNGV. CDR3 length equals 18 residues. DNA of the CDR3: TGTGCCAGCGGCCCTGGACTAGCGGGGCCCTTGAGCACAGATACACAGTATCTT. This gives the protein CASGPGLAGPLSTDTQYL.

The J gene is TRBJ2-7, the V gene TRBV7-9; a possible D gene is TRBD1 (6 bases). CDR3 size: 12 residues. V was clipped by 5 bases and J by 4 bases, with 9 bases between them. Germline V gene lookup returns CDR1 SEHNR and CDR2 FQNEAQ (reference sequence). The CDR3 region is CASSQQGYEQYF. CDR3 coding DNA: TGTGCCAGCAGCCAACAGGGATACGAGCAGTACTTC.

CDR3 DNA: TGTGCCAGCAGTTCAGATTCGGGGTCGACTGAAGCTTTCTTT. Translated, it gives CASSSDSGSTEAFF. This chain joins TRBV12-3 or TRBV12-4 and TRBJ1-1; D gene uncertain. The CDR3 contains 14 residues. With 4 bases removed from V and 5 bases from J, the gap between germline ends came to 14 bases.